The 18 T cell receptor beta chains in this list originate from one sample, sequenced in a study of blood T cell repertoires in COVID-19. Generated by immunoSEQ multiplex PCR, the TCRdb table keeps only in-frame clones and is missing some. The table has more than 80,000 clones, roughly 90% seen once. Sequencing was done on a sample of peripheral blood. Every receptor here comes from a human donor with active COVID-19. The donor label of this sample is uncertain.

The CDR3 DNA follows: TGTGCCAGCAGTTACATGGGGACAGGGGCTTCACCCCTCCACTTT. Protein sequence: CASSYMGTGASPLHF. The chain is built from TRBV6-6 and TRBJ1-6; 10 bases agree with TRBD1. The V gene's germline CDR1 is MNHNY and CDR2 SVGAGI (reference sequence). Germline trimming cut 2 bases from V and 9 bases from J; bases unmatched to any gene: 4. CDR3 length: 15 residues.

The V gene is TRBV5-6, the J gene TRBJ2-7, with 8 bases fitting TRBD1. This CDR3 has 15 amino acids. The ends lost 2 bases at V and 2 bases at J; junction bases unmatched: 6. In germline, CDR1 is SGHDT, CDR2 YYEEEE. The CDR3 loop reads CASSFRRQGPYEQYF. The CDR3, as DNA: TGTGCCAGCAGCTTTAGGAGACAGGGGCCCTACGAGCAGTACTTC.

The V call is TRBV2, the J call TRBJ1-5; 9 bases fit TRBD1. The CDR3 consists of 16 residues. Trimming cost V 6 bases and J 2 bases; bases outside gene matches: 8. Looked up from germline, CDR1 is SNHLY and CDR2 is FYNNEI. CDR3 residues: CASRGTGNGGNQPQHF. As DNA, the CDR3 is TGTGCCAGCAGAGGGACAGGGAATGGGGGCAATCAGCCCCAGCATTTT.

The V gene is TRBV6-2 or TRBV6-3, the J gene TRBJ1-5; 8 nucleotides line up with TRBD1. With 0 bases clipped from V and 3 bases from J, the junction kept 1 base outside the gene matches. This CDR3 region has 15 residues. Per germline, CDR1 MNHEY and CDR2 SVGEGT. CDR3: CASSYSTGVNQPQHF. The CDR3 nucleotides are TGTGCCAGCAGTTACTCGACAGGGGTCAATCAGCCCCAGCATTTT.

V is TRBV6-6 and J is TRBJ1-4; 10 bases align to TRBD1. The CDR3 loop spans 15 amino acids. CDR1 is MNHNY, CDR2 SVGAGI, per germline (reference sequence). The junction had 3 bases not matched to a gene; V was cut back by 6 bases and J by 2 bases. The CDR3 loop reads CASRGGQGTNEKLFF. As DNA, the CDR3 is TGTGCCAGCAGGGGGGGACAGGGGACTAATGAAAAACTGTTTTTT.

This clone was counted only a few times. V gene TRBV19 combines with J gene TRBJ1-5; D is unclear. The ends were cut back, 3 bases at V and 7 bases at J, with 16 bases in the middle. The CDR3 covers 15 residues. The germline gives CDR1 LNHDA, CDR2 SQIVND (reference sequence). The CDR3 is CASSIRQTPGQPQHF. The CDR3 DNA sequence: TGTGCCAGTAGTATTCGGCAGACCCCGGGGCAGCCCCAGCATTTT.

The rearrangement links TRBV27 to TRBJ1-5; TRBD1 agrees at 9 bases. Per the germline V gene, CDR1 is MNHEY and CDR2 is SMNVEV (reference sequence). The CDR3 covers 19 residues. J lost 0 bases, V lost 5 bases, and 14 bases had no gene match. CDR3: CASSLNFGTGSHSNQPQHF. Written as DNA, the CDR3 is TGTGCCAGCAGTCTCAACTTTGGGACAGGGTCCCATAGCAATCAGCCCCAGCATTTT.

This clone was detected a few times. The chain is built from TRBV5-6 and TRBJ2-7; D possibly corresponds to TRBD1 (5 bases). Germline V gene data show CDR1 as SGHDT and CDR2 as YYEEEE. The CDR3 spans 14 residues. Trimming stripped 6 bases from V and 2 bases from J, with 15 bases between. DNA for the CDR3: TGTGCCAGCAACTATCGGACACCCCCCTACGAGCAGTACTTC. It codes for CASNYRTPPYEQYF.

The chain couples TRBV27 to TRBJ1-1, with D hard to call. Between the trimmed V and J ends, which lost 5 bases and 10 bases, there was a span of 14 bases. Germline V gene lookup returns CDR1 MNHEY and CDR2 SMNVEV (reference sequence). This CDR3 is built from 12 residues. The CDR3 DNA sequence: TGTGCCAGCAGTCCGGGGAGGGTCGCAGCTTTCTTT. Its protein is CASSPGRVAAFF.

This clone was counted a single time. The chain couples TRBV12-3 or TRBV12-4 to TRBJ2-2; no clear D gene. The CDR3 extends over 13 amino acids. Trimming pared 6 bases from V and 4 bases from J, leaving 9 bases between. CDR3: CASSPLVTGELFF. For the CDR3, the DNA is TGTGCCAGCAGCCCCCTCGTCACCGGGGAGCTGTTTTTT.

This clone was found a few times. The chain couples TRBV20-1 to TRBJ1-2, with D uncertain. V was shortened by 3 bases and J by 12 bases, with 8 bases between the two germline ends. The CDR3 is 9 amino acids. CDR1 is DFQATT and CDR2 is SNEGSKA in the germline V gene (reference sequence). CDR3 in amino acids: CSASPLNTF. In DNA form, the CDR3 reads TGCAGTGCTAGCCCACTAAACACCTTC.

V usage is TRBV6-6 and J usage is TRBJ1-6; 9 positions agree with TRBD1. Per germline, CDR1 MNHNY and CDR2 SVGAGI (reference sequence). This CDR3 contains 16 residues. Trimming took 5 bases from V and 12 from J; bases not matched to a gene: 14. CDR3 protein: CASSPPTGGPNRPLHF. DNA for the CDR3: TGTGCCAGCAGTCCCCCGACAGGGGGTCCTAATCGACCCCTCCACTTT.

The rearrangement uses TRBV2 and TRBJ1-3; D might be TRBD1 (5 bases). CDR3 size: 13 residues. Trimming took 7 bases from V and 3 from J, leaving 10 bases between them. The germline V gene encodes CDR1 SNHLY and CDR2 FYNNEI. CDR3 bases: TGTGCCAGCACCGACAGAAGTGGAAACACCATATATTTT. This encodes CASTDRSGNTIYF.

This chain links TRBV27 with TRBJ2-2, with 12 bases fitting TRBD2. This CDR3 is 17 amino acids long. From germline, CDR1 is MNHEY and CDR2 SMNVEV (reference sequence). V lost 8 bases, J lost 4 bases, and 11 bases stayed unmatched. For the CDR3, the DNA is TGTGCCAGCGGGCCCCTCGGACTAGCGGGGTTCACCGGGGAGCTGTTTTTT. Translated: CASGPLGLAGFTGELFF.

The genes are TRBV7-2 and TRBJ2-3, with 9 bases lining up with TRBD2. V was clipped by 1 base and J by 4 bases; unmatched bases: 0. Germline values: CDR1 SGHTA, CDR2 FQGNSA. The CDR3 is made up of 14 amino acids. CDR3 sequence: CASSLGGGADTQYF. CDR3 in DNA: TGTGCCAGCAGCTTAGGCGGGGGGGCAGATACGCAGTATTTT.

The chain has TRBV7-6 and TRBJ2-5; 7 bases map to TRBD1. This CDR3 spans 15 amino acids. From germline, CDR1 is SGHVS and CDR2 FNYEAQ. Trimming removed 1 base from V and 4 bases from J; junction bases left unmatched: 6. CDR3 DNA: TGTGCCAGCAGCTTAGTTAGGGGGCGCCTAGAGACCCAGTACTTC. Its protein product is CASSLVRGRLETQYF.

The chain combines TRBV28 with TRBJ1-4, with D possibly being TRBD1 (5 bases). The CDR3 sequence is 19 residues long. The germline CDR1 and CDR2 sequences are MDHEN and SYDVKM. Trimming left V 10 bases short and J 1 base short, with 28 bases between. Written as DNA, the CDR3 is TGTGCCACTCTACCCACAGGCTTGTGGGTGTTAGTAACTAATGAAAAACTGTTTTTT. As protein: CATLPTGLWVLVTNEKLFF.

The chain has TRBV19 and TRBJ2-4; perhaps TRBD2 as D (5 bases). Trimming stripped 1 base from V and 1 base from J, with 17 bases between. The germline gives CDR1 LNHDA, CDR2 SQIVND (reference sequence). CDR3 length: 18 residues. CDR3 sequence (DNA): TGTGCCAGTAGTATAGGCGTGAGGACTCCCGGGGCCAAAAACATTCAGTACTTC. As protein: CASSIGVRTPGAKNIQYF.